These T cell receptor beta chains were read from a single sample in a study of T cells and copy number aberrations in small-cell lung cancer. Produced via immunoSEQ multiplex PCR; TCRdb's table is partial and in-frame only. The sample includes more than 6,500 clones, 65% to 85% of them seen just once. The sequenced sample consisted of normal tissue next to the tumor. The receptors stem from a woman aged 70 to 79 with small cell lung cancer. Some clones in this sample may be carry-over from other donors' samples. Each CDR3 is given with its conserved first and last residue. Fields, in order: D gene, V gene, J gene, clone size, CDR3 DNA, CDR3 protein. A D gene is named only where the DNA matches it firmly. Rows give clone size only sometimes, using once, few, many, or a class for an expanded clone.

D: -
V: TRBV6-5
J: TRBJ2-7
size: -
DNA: TGTGCCAGCAGTTACGGCAGAACCTACGAGCAGTACTTC
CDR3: CASSYGRTYEQYF

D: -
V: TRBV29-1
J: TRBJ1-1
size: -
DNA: TGCAGCGTTGGGAACAGGGCGAGAGCTGAAGCTTTCTTT
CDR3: CSVGNRARAEAFF

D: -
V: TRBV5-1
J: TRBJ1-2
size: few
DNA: TGCGCCAGCAGACGGGACATTGATGACGGCTACACCTTC
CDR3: CASRRDIDDGYTF

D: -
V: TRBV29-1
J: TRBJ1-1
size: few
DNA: TGCAGCGTTTATGGCCGGGTGGCAGGGGACACTGAAGCTTTCTTT
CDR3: CSVYGRVAGDTEAFF

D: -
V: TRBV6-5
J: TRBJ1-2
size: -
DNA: TGTGCCAGCAGGACGATTGAACAGGAAACCTATGGCTACACCTTC
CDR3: CASRTIEQETYGYTF

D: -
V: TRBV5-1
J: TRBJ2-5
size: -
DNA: TGCGCCAGCAGCTTGACAGCGTACCAAGAGACCCAGTACTTC
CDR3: CASSLTAYQETQYF

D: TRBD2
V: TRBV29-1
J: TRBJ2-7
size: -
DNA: TGCAGCGCCCCCCCGGGACTAGCGGGAGCCTACGAGCAGTACTTC
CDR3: CSAPPGLAGAYEQYF

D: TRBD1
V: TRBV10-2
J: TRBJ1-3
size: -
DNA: TGCGCCAGCAGACAGGGGGCCTCTGGAAACACCATATATTTT
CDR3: CASRQGASGNTIYF

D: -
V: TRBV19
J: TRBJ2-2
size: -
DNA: TGTGCCAGTACCCAACAGGGGGAGCTGTTTTTT
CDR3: CASTQQGELFF

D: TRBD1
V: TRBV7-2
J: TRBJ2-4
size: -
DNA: TGTGCCAGCAGCCCGGACAGGTTGGGATACATTCAGTACTTC
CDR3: CASSPDRLGYIQYF

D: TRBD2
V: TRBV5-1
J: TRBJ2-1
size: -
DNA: TGCGCCAGCAGCGGCGGGCTAGCGGGAGCGGAGCAGTTCTTC
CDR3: CASSGGLAGAEQFF

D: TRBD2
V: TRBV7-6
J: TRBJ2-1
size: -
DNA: TGTGCCAGCAGTCTACTAGCGGGGATGTCCTACAATGAGCAGTTCTTC
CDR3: CASSLLAGMSYNEQFF

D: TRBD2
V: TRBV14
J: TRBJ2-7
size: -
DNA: TGTGCCAGCAACCCGACTAGCGGGAGGGCCGGGGGCGAGCAGTACTTC
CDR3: CASNPTSGRAGGEQYF

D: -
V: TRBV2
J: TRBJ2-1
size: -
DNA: TGTGCCAGCAGTGAAAATTGGCAGGGCATCAATGAGCAGTTCTTC
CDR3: CASSENWQGINEQFF

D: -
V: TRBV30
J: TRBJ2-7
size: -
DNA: TGTGCCTGGAGTGAACAGTCTCCTTACGAGCAGTACTTC
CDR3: CAWSEQSPYEQYF

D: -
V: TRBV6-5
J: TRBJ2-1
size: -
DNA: TGTGCCAGCAGTTACGCCACGGGGGTAGTCTACAATGAGCAGTTCTTC
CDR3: CASSYATGVVYNEQFF

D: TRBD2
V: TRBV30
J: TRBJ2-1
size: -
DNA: TGTGCCTGGAGAAAGCTAGCGGGAGAGAATGAGCAGTTCTTC
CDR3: CAWRKLAGENEQFF

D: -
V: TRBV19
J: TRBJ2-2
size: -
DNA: TGTGCCAGTAGGTGGGGGTCAGGGTTCGCGAACACCGGGGAGCTGTTTTTT
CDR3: CASRWGSGFANTGELFF

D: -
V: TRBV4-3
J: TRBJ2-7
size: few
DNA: TGCGCCAGCAGCCAAGGCTTGCGGCAGGGAGGATTGCGGGCCGACGAGCAGTACTTC
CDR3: CASSQGLRQGGLRADEQYF

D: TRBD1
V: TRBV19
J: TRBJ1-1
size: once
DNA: TGTGCCAGTAGCCGCGGGACAGGGGGATCAAACACTGAAGCTTTCTTT
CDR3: CASSRGTGGSNTEAFF

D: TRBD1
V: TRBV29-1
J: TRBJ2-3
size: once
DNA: TGCAGCGTTGAACGGGGACAGAGCACAGATACGCAGTATTTT
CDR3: CSVERGQSTDTQYF

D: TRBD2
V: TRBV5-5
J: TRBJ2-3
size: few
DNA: TGTGCCAGCAGCGGGAAGACTAGCGGGATAGCAGATACGCAGTATTTT
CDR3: CASSGKTSGIADTQYF

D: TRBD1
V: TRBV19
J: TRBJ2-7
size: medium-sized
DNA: TGTGCCAGTAGTGGCACTGGAGACAGGGTCATTGAGCAGTACTTC
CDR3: CASSGTGDRVIEQYF

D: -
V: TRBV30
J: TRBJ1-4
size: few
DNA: TGTGCCTGGACCCGGCCCCGGGGCAGTGAAAAACTGTTTTTT
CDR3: CAWTRPRGSEKLFF

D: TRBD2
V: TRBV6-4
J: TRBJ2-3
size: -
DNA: TGTGCCAGCAGTCCTAGCGGAGACACAGATACGCAGTATTTT
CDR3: CASSPSGDTDTQYF

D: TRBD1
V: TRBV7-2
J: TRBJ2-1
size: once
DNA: TGTGCCAGCAGCTTAGTATGGGACAGCTCCTACAATGAGCAGTTCTTC
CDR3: CASSLVWDSSYNEQFF

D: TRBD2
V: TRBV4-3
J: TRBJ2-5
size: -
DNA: TGCGCCAGCAGCCAAACTAGCGGGCAAAAAGAGACCCAGTACTTC
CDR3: CASSQTSGQKETQYF

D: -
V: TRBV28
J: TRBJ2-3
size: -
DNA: TGTGCCAGCAGTTTTGGTTTAGATACGCAGTATTTT
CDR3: CASSFGLDTQYF

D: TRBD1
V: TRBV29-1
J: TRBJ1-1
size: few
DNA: TGCAGCGTACTGGACGGGACAGCGAACACTGAAGCTTTCTTT
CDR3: CSVLDGTANTEAFF

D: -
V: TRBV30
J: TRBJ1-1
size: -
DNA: TGTGCCTGGAACTTCGGCATCTTTTCCAACACTGAAGCTTTCTTT
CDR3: CAWNFGIFSNTEAFF

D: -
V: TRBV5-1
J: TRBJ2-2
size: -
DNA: TGCGCCAGCAGCTTTCACGCGAACACCGGGGAGCTGTTTTTT
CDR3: CASSFHANTGELFF

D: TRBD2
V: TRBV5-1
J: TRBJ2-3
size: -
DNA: TGCGCCAGCAGCTTGGTATTGGGAGGGAGCACAGATACGCAGTATTTT
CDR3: CASSLVLGGSTDTQYF

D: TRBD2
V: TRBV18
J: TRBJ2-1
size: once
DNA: TGTGCCAGCTCACCAGGACTAGCGGGAGTGGGGTCCTACAATGAGCAGTTCTTC
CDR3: CASSPGLAGVGSYNEQFF

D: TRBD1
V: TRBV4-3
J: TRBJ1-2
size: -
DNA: TGCGCCAGCAGCCCTTGGGGGGGACAGACTAGGGGCTACACCTTC
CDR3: CASSPWGGQTRGYTF

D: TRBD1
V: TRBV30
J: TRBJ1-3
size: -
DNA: TGTGCCTGGAACAGGGGATCTGGAAACACCATATATTTT
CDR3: CAWNRGSGNTIYF

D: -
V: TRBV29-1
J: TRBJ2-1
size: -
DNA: TGCAGCGTTGTCCCGGGGTCCTACAATGAGCAGTTCTTC
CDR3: CSVVPGSYNEQFF

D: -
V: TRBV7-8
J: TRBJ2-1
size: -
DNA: TGTGCCAGCAGCTTTAAGGAGGGCACCTACAATGAGCAGTTCTTC
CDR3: CASSFKEGTYNEQFF

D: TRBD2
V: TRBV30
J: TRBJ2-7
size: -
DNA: TGTGCCTGGAGAGTAGCGGGAGGAACCGAGCAGTACTTC
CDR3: CAWRVAGGTEQYF

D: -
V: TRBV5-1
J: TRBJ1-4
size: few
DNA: TGCGCCACCCGGGACGGAGATAATGAAAAACTGTTTTTT
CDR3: CATRDGDNEKLFF

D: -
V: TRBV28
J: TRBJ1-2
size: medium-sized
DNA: TGTGCCAGCAGACCTACATGGGACTGGGTCTATGGCTACACCTTC
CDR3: CASRPTWDWVYGYTF

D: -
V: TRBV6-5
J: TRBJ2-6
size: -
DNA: TGTGCCAGCAGTTACGCCGGTGGGGCCAACGTCCTGATTTTC
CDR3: CASSYAGGANVLIF

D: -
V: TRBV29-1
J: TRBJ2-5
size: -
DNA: TGCAGCGCGGGGAAAGAGACCCAGTACTTC
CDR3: CSAGKETQYF

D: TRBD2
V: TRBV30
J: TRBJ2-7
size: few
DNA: TGTGCCTGGAGTGTAGGGACTAGCTACGAGCAGTACTTC
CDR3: CAWSVGTSYEQYF

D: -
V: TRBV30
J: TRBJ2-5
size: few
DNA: TGTGCCTGCGCGTCAGAGACCCAGTACTTC
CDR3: CACASETQYF

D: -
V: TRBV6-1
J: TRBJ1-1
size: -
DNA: TGTGCCAGCAGTATGGGGCCTGCAATCGCTTTCTTT
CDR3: CASSMGPAIAFF

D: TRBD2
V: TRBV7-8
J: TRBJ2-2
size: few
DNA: TGTGCCGGGGGGGTAGCGGGAGCGTTCACCGGGGAGCTGTTTTTT
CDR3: CAGGVAGAFTGELFF

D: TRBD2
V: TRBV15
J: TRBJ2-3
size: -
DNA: TGTGCCACCAGCAGAGCAGCGGGATTCGCCACAGATACGCAGTATTTT
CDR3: CATSRAAGFATDTQYF

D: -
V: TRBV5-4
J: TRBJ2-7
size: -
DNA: TGTGCCAGCAGCCTCTATGGACGGGCCGCCGAGCAGTACTTC
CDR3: CASSLYGRAAEQYF

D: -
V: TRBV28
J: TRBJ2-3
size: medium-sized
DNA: TGTGCCAGCAGTTTTCTCGCAGGGACAGATACGCAGTATTTT
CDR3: CASSFLAGTDTQYF

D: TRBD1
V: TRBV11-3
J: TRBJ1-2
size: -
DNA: TGTGCCAGCAGCAAAGACCCCTCTTGGACAGGGGATAACTATGGCTACACCTTC
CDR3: CASSKDPSWTGDNYGYTF

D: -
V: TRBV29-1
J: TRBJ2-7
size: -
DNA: TGCAGCGTAGGCGGATCGGGCGAGCAGTACTTC
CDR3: CSVGGSGEQYF

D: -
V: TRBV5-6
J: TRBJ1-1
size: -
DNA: TGTGTCAGCTCAATTAACACTGAAGCTTTCTTT
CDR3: CVSSINTEAFF

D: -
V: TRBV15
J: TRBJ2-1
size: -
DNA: TGTGCCACCAGGCCTAGCGCGCATTACAATGAGCAGTTCTTC
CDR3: CATRPSAHYNEQFF

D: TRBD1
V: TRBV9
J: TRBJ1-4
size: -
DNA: TGTGCCAGCAGCGTCACCGGGACAGAAGAAAAACTGTTTTTT
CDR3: CASSVTGTEEKLFF

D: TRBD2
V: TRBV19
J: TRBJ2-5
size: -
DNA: TGTGCCAGTAGTCCTAGACTAGCGGGACTGGAGACCCAGTACTTC
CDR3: CASSPRLAGLETQYF

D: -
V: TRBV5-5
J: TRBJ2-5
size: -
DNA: TGTGCCAGCAGCCCCCCGTGGGACGTTGGAGAGACCCAGTACTTC
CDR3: CASSPPWDVGETQYF

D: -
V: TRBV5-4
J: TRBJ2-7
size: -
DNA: TGTGCCAGCAGCCTGTCCGGGGGCCTAAGAGGCTACGAGCAGTACTTC
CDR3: CASSLSGGLRGYEQYF